This TCR beta chain was captured in a study of blood T cell repertoires in COVID-19. Study-wide context: From the United States, Italy and Spain came samples of acute and convalescent COVID-19. PBMCs, B-cell-depleted T cells, or T cells were the source of the cDNA or gDNA that made up the material.

Enrollment of patients from Seattle took place during active infection, with longitudinal follow-up. Per the original methods: It was from reference gene primer amplification that nucleated cell counts were estimated. Sequencing used immunoSEQ multiplex PCR; TCRdb keeps in-frame clones, though not all of them. The V and J calls and the clone size are those of that table, but D and trimming were determined from the DNA. Of around 160,000 clones in the sample, 75% to 90% were seen once. Germline CDR1 and CDR2: SGHTA and FQGNSA. The CDR3 has 15 residues. The V end was cut by 5 bases, the J end by 1 base, with 13 bases between.

This clonotype was obtained from a woman aged 55-69 years with COVID-19, enrolled during active disease. The chain has TRBV7-2 and TRBJ2-3; D remains unclear. Sequencing was performed on peripheral blood. CDR3 protein: CASSARSIGTDTQYF. CDR3 DNA sequence: TGTGCCAGCAGCGCACGCAGTATTGGCACAGATACGCAGTATTTT.